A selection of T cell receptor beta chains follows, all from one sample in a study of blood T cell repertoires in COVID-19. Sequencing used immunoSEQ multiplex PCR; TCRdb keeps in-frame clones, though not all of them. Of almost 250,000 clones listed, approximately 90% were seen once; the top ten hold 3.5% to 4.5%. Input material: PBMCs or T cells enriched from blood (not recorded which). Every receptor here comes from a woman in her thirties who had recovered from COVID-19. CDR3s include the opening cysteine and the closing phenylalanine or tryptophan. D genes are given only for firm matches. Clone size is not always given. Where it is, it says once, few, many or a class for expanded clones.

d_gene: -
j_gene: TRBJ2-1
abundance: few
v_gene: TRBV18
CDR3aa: CASSPRLGSSYNEQFF
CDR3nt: TGTGCCAGCTCACCACGCCTAGGGAGCTCCTACAATGAGCAGTTCTTC

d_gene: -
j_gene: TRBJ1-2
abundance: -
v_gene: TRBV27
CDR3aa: CASSMRVNYGYTF
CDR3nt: TGTGCCAGCAGTATGAGAGTGAACTATGGCTACACCTTC

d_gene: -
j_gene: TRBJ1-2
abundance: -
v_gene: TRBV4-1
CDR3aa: CASSQDRGLENTF
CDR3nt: TGCGCCAGCAGCCAAGACAGGGGTTTAGAAAACACCTTC

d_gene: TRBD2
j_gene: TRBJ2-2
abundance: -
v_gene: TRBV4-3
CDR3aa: CASRGRRASGSAGELFF
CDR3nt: TGCGCCAGCAGGGGACGAAGGGCTAGCGGGAGTGCTGGGGAGCTGTTTTTT

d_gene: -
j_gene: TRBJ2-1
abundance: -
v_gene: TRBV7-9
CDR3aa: CASSVTTPRDEQFF
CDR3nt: TGTGCCAGCAGCGTAACTACCCCGAGGGATGAGCAGTTCTTC

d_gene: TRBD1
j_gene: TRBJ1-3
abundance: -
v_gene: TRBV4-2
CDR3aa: CASSTDRESGNTIYF
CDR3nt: TGTGCCAGCAGCACGGACAGGGAGTCTGGAAACACCATATATTTT

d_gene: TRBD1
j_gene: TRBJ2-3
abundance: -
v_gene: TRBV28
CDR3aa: CASSLTGGRTDTQYF
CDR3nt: TGTGCCAGCAGTTTGACAGGGGGCCGCACAGATACGCAGTATTTT

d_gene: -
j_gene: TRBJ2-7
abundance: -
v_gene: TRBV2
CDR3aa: CASSGREAPNLGEQYF
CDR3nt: TGTGCCAGCAGTGGGCGAGAGGCACCTAACTTAGGCGAGCAGTACTTC

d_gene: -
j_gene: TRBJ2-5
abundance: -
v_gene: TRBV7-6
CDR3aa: CASSASIGGQETQYF
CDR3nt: TGTGCCAGCAGCGCGAGTATCGGCGGACAAGAGACCCAGTACTTC

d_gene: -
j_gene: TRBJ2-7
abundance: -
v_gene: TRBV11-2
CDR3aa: CASSFNSGYYEQYF
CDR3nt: TGTGCCAGCAGCTTCAATAGCGGATACTACGAGCAGTACTTC

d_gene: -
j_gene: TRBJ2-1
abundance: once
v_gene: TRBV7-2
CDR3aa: CASSIPPSGNEQFF
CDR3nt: TGTGCCAGCAGCATTCCCCCCTCGGGCAATGAGCAGTTCTTC

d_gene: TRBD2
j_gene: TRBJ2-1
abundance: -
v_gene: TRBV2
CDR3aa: CASSVFLAGALNEQFF
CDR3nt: TGTGCCAGCAGTGTTTTTCTAGCGGGAGCGCTCAATGAGCAGTTCTTC

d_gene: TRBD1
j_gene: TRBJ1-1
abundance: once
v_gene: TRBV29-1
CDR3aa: CSVGKGQGAEAFF
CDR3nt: TGCAGCGTTGGTAAGGGACAGGGTGCAGAAGCTTTCTTT

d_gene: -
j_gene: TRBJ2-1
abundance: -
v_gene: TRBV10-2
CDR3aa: CATSVFSYNEQFF
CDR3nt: TGCGCCACCTCGGTTTTCTCCTACAATGAGCAGTTCTTC

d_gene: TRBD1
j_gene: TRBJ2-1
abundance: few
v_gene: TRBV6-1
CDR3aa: CASSERDRGNYEQFF
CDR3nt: TGTGCCAGCAGTGAACGGGACAGGGGTAATTATGAGCAGTTCTTC

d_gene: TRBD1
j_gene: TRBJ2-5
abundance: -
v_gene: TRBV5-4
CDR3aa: CASTTDRTGVETQYF
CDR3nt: TGTGCCAGCACCACAGACCGGACAGGTGTGGAGACCCAGTACTTC

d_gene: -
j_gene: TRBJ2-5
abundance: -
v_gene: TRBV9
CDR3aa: CASSPAGRVVAETQYF
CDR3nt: TGTGCCAGCAGCCCCGCAGGCAGGGTGGTTGCGGAGACCCAGTACTTC

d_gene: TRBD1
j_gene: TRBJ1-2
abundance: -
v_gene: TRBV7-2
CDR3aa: CASSPQQGVTFNGYTF
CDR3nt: TGTGCCAGCAGCCCTCAACAGGGGGTGACCTTCAATGGCTACACCTTC

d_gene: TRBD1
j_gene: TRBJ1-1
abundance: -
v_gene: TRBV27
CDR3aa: CASSPLTGAGAFF
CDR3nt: TGTGCCAGCAGTCCCCTGACAGGGGCAGGAGCTTTCTTT

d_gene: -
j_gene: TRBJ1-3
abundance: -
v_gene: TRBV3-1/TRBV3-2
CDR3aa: CASSQDSDFSGNTIYF
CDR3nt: TGTGCCAGCAGCCAAGATTCAGATTTCTCTGGAAACACCATATATTTT

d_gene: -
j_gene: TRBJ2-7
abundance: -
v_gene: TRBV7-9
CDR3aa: CASSLDSFLSYEQYF
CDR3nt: TGTGCCAGCAGCTTGGACAGCTTTCTTTCCTACGAGCAGTACTTC

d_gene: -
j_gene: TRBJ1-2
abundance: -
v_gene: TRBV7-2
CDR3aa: CASRPTGYYGYTF
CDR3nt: TGTGCCAGCAGACCGACAGGCTATTATGGCTACACCTTC

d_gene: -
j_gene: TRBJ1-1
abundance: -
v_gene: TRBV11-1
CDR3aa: CASSRTEWNTEAFF
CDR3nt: TGTGCCAGCAGCCGCACAGAGTGGAACACTGAAGCTTTCTTT

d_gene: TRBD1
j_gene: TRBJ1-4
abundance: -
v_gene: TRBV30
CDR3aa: CAWSPWTGELFF
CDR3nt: TGTGCCTGGAGTCCCTGGACAGGGGAACTGTTTTTT

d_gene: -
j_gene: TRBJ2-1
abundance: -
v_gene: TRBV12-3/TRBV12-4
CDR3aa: CASSFGNYEQFF
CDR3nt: TGTGCCAGCAGTTTCGGGAACTATGAGCAGTTCTTC

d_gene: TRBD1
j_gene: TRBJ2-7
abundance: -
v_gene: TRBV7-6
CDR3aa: CASSLGQGHSSYEQYF
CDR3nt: TGTGCCAGCAGCTTAGGACAGGGGCATAGCTCCTACGAGCAGTACTTC

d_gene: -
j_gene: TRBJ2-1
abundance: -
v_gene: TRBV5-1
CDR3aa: CASSLVSGYSYNEQFF
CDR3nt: TGCGCCAGCAGCTTGGTCAGCGGGTACTCCTACAATGAGCAGTTCTTC

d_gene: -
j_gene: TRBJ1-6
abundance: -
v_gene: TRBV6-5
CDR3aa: CASSIQAPRNSPLHF
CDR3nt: TGTGCCAGCAGTATCCAAGCCCCGAGAAATTCACCCCTCCACTTT

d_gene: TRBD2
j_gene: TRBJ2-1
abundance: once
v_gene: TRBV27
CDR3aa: CASIDGTSGVNEQFF
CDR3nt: TGTGCCAGTATTGACGGGACTAGCGGGGTCAATGAGCAGTTCTTC

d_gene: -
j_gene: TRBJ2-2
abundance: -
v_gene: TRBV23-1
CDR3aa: CASSPGERNTGELFF
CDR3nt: TGCGCCAGCAGCCCAGGGGAAAGGAACACCGGGGAGCTGTTTTTT

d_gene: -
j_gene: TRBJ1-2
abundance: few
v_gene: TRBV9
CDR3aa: CASSARTTTNYGYTF
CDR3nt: TGTGCCAGCAGCGCGAGGACAACGACTAACTATGGCTACACCTTC

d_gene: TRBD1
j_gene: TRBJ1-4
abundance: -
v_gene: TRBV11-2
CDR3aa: CASSWGTGELDEKLFF
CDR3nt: TGTGCCAGCAGCTGGGGGACAGGGGAGTTAGATGAAAAACTGTTTTTT

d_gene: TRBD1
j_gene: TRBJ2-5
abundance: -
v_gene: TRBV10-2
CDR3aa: CASSEPGTGQETQYF
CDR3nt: TGCGCCAGCAGTGAGCCCGGGACAGGCCAAGAGACCCAGTACTTC

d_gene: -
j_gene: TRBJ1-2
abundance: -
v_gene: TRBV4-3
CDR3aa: CASSQGGGRDNYGYTF
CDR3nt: TGCGCCAGCAGCCAAGGGGGGGGCAGGGATAACTATGGCTACACCTTC

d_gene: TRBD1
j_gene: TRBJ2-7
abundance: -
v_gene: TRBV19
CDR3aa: CASSPGTGDYEQYF
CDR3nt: TGTGCCAGTAGTCCGGGGACAGGGGACTACGAGCAGTACTTC

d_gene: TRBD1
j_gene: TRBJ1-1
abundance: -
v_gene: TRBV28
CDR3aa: CASKDRARSTEAFF
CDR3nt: TGTGCCAGCAAGGACAGGGCGCGATCCACTGAAGCTTTCTTT

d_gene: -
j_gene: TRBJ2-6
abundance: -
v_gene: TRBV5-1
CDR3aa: CASSLVQGRINVLTF
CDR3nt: TGCGCCAGCAGCTTGGTACAGGGACGGATCAACGTCCTGACTTTC

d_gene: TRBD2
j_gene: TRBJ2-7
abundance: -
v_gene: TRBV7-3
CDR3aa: CASSLAGVDVGEQYF
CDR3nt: TGTGCCAGCAGCCTAGCGGGAGTCGATGTGGGCGAGCAGTACTTC

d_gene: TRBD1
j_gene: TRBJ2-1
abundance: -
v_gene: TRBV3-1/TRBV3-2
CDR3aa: CASSQTTGAYNEQFF
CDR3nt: TGTGCCAGCAGTCAAACGACAGGGGCCTACAATGAGCAGTTCTTC

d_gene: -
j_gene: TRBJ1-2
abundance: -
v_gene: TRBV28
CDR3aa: CASSLGQGLGYTF
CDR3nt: TGTGCCAGCAGTTTGGGGCAGGGGCTCGGCTACACCTTC

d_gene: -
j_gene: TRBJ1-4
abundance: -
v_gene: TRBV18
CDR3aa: CASSGGHSGDEKLFF
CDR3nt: TGTGCCAGCTCGGGAGGACACAGCGGCGATGAAAAACTGTTTTTT

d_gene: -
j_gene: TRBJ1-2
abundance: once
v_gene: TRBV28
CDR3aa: CASRSGEGMFYGYTF
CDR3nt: TGTGCCAGCAGATCCGGGGAGGGAATGTTTTATGGCTACACCTTC

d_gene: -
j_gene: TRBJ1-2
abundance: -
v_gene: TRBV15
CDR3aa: CATSTVGTPVANYGYTF
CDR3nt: TGTGCCACCAGCACCGTCGGGACTCCTGTGGCTAACTATGGCTACACCTTC

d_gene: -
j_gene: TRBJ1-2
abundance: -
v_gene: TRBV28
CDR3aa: CASSLRTAEGYTF
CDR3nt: TGTGCCAGCAGTTTGAGGACAGCGGAGGGCTACACCTTC

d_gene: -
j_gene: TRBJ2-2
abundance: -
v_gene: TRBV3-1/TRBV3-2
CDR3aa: CASSPEGVLKTGELFF
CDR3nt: TGTGCCAGCAGCCCCGAGGGAGTTTTAAAGACCGGGGAGCTGTTTTTT

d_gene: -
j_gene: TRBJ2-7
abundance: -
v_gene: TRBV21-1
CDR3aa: CASSFRDNPSSYEQYF
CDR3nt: TGTGCCAGCAGCTTCCGGGACAACCCCAGCTCCTACGAGCAGTACTTC

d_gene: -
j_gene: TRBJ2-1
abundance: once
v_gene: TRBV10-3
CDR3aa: CAISGISSYNEQFF
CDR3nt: TGTGCCATCAGTGGAATCAGCTCCTACAATGAGCAGTTCTTC

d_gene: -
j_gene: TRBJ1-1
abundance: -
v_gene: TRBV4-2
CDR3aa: CASRWTGMNTEAFF
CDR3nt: TGTGCCAGCAGATGGACGGGGATGAACACTGAAGCTTTCTTT

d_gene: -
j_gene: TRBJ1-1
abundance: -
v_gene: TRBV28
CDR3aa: CASSLARGTEAFF
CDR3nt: TGTGCCAGCAGTTTAGCCAGGGGCACTGAAGCTTTCTTT

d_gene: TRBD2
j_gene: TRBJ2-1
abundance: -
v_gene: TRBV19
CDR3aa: CASAPAGLRGDGEQFF
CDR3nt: TGTGCCAGTGCCCCCGCAGGACTACGGGGGGATGGTGAGCAGTTCTTC